These 30 T cell receptor beta chains share one sample of origin, sequenced in a study of post-analysis software for immune sequencing data. Study-wide findings and caveats: Relative to controls, patients had about 5 TRBV segments at higher frequency, with TRBV5-6, TRBV5-1 and TRBV20-1 among these.

No antigen is known for these receptors. Researchers reported that TCR beta cDNA libraries carried unique molecular identifiers. TCRdb re-derived calls from the PCR reads in MiXCR, one entry per CDR3 protein. In the table there are over 700,000 distinct CDR3 sequences, around 27% of which are singletons. Sequenced input: blood. These receptors were collected from a girl aged 5-17 years with multiple sclerosis.

V is TRBV20-1 and J is TRBJ2-7, with 16 bases matching TRBD2. With V trimmed by 5 bases and J by 0 bases, 7 bases remained unmatched. CDR3 length: 17 residues. Per germline, CDR1 DFQATT and CDR2 SNEGSKA (reference sequence). The CDR3, as DNA: TGCAGTGCTCCGGGACTAGCGGGAGGGCAAAGCTCCTACGAGCAGTACTTC. Translating gives CSAPGLAGGQSSYEQYF.

This clonotype was recorded a few times. This chain links TRBV9 with TRBJ2-1; 10 positions agree with TRBD2. This CDR3 has 16 residues. The J segment lost 6 bases and the V segment lost 0 bases, leaving 6 bases of the junction unmatched. CDR1 is SGDLS, CDR2 YYNGEE, per germline. The CDR3 nucleotides are TGTGCCAGCAGCGTAGTCGCTAGCGGGAGTTTCAATGAGCAGTTCTTC. It specifies CASSVVASGSFNEQFF.

V gene TRBV6-2 or TRBV6-3 combines with J gene TRBJ1-1; D not certain. Germline-derived CDR1 and CDR2 are MNHEY and SVGEGT. The length of the CDR3 is 13 residues. Trimming removed 4 bases from V and 9 bases from J, with 15 bases in between. DNA for the CDR3: TGTGCCAGCAGTTCCTATGACGGCCGGAAAGCTTTCTTT. It yields the protein CASSSYDGRKAFF.

This chain links TRBV27 with TRBJ2-1; TRBD1 is a possible D gene (6 bases). The V end was cut by 5 bases, the J end by 3 bases, with 11 bases between. The CDR3 extends over 14 amino acids. Germline V gene sequence: CDR1 MNHEY, CDR2 SMNVEV (reference sequence). In DNA, the CDR3 is TGTGCCAGCAGTCCCCGGGACAACTACAATGAGCAGTTCTTC. Protein sequence: CASSPRDNYNEQFF.

This clonotype was counted a few times. The chain carries TRBV28 and TRBJ1-2; D is perhaps TRBD1 (5 bases). The V gene's germline CDR1 is MDHEN and CDR2 SYDVKM. Trimming left V 3 bases short and J 0 bases short, with 8 bases between. The CDR3 has 14 amino acids. Written as DNA, the CDR3 is TGTGCCAGCAGTTTTGGGGCAGCTAACTATGGCTACACCTTC. Translation: CASSFGAANYGYTF.

The chain recombines TRBV15 with TRBJ2-1; 7 positions match TRBD1. Trimming cost V 0 bases and J 15 bases; bases outside gene matches: 5. From germline, CDR1 is LNHNV and CDR2 YYDKDF (reference sequence). This CDR3 has 12 amino acids. The CDR3: CATSRDEGARFF. For the CDR3, the DNA is TGTGCCACCAGCAGAGATGAGGGGGCCAGGTTCTTC.

As concerns this clonotype: A read error may account for a junction end that differs from germline. The chain carries TRBV7-9 and TRBJ1-5; TRBD1 might be the D (5 bases). CDR1 is SEHNR and CDR2 is FQNEAQ in the germline V gene (reference sequence). CDR3 length: 19 amino acids. The CDR3 coding sequence is TGCGCCAGCAGCTTAGAGCGGTCAGGGAGGTCTCTAGGCAATCAGCCCCAGCATTTT. Protein product: CASSLERSGRSLGNQPQHF.

In this sample, this clonotype turned up a few times. This chain joins TRBV5-1 and TRBJ2-1, with 9 bases lining up with TRBD2. V lost 0 bases and J lost 5; bases outside the gene matches: 6. This CDR3 spans 16 amino acids. The germline gives CDR1 SGHRS, CDR2 YFSETQ. The CDR3, as DNA: TGCGCCAGCAGCTTGGGTCTAGCGGGAATTAACAATGAGCAGTTCTTC. Translation gives CASSLGLAGINNEQFF.

This clonotype was seen more than once but under ten times. V usage is TRBV4-2 and J usage is TRBJ2-1; 7 bases agree with TRBD2. CDR1 is LGHNA, CDR2 YNFKEQ, per germline. With 1 base clipped from V and 13 bases from J, the junction kept 13 bases outside the gene matches. The CDR3 totals 15 residues. The CDR3 loop is CASSQAPSGEETQFF. For the CDR3, the DNA is TGTGCCAGCAGCCAAGCTCCCAGCGGGGAAGAGACCCAGTTCTTC.

The chain recombines TRBV3-1 with TRBJ1-4, with TRBD1 matching 8 bases. Germline values: CDR1 LGHDT, CDR2 YNNKEL (reference sequence). The CDR3 totals 18 residues. V shed 0 bases and J 8 bases; nucleotides not matched to a gene: 14. The CDR3 region is CASSQDPRTGRYVEKLFF. CDR3 bases: TGTGCCAGCAGCCAAGATCCTAGGACAGGGCGGTATGTGGAAAAACTGTTTTTT.

This clonotype was seen a few times. The chain joins TRBV6-6 to TRBJ2-5; D remains ambiguous. The CDR3 has 15 amino acids. With 2 bases removed from V and 1 base from J, the gap between germline ends came to 11 bases. The germline V gene has CDR1 MNHNY and CDR2 SVGAGI (reference sequence). This chain's CDR3 is CASSYPRYPQETQYF. CDR3 DNA sequence: TGTGCCAGCAGTTACCCCCGATATCCCCAAGAGACCCAGTACTTC.

The rearrangement joins TRBV6-2 or TRBV6-3 to TRBJ2-3, with D unclear. The CDR3 loop spans 14 amino acids. The V gene's germline CDR1 is MNHEY and CDR2 SVGEGT. The V gene lost 10 bases and the J gene lost 5 bases, with 19 bases spanning the gap. DNA of the CDR3: TGTGCCACCCAAGATAAAGGTAGCCGAGATACGCAGTATTTT. Translated, it gives CATQDKGSRDTQYF.

This chain uses TRBV14 with TRBJ1-1; D gene unclear. The CDR3 length is 15 residues. CDR1 is SGHDN, CDR2 FVKESK, per germline. V was pared by 2 bases and J by 5 bases, with 15 bases between. The CDR3 region is CASSQSHQVGTEAFF. CDR3 bases: TGTGCCAGCAGCCAAAGCCACCAAGTGGGAACTGAAGCTTTCTTT.

The CDR3 DNA sequence: TGTGCCAGCAGCTGGGACCGAACCTACGATCAGTACTTC. Its protein product is CASSWDRTYDQYF. This chain joins TRBV5-6 and TRBJ2-4; tentatively, D is TRBD1 or TRBD2 (5 bases each). V shed 3 bases and J shed 12 bases, with 16 bases lying between them. This CDR3 has 13 amino acids. CDR1 is SGHDT, CDR2 YYEEEE, per germline. Drawing the rest from reference TRBV5-6 and TRBJ2-4, the complete variable domain is DAGVTQSPTHLIKTRGQQVTLRCSPKSGHDTVSWYQQALGQGPQFIFQYYEEEERQRGNFPDRFSGHQFPNYSSELNVNALLLGDSALYLCASSWDRTYDQYFGAGTRLSVL.

There are a few counts of this clonotype. The chain joins TRBV6-5 to TRBJ2-1, with D unclear. Germline V gene sequence: CDR1 MNHEY, CDR2 SVGAGI. Trimming removed 5 bases from V and 0 bases from J, with 11 bases in between. The CDR3 is 15 residues long. The CDR3 protein is CASSGFGCSYNEQFF. CDR3 DNA: TGTGCCAGCAGTGGGTTTGGGTGCTCCTACAATGAGCAGTTCTTC.

As regards this clonotype: A much larger clone differs by one base, so this may be a read error. V usage is TRBV6-1 and J usage is TRBJ2-7, with D unresolved. V lost 1 base to trimming and J lost 0 bases, with 10 bases between them. Looked up from germline, CDR1 is MNHNS and CDR2 is SASEGT. CDR3 size: 15 residues. The CDR3 loop is CASSEDTTSSYEQYF. CDR3 nucleotide sequence: TGTGCCAGCAGTGAAGATACAACAAGCTCCTACGAGCAGTACTTC.

This clonotype was seen a handful of times. The chain links TRBV11-2 to TRBJ2-1; 14 bases are shared with TRBD2. Germline V gene data show CDR1 as SGHAT and CDR2 as FQNNGV. CDR3 size: 15 residues. V lost 5 bases, J lost 8 bases, and 5 bases stayed unmatched. Here the CDR3 reads CASSTGTSGSYEQFF. CDR3 in DNA: TGTGCCAGCAGCACAGGGACTAGCGGGAGTTATGAGCAGTTCTTC.

This sequence joins TRBV2 and TRBJ1-6; unclear D gene. Trimming left V 7 bases short and J 7 bases short, with 14 bases between. CDR3 length: 14 amino acids. CDR1 and CDR2 (germline): SNHLY, FYNNEI. The CDR3 sequence is CASKPPTGNSPLHF. In DNA, the CDR3 is TGTGCCAGCAAGCCCCCGACTGGGAATTCACCCCTCCACTTT.

With respect to this clonotype: The conserved phenylalanine or tryptophan is not found at the CDR3 terminus, so this likely reflects a read error. The CDR3 coding sequence is TGTGCCAGCGGGGACACACGGTCCAATCAGCCCCAGCATGTT. It is translated as CASGDTRSNQPQHV. The chain recombines TRBV7-2 with TRBJ1-5; D may be TRBD1 (6 bases). This CDR3 region has 14 residues. Deletions cut 8 bases from V and 3 bases from J, with 14 bases between. CDR1 SGHTA and CDR2 FQGNSA come from the germline V gene.

The chain employs TRBV5-1 and TRBJ2-3, with TRBD2 matching 8 bases. The germline V gene has CDR1 SGHRS and CDR2 YFSETQ. The CDR3 has 15 amino acids. The trim removed 3 bases at V and 0 bases at J, leaving 3 bases unmatched. CDR3 nucleotide sequence: TGCGCCAGCAGCTCCGGGAGGGGGAGCACAGATACGCAGTATTTT. Its protein product is CASSSGRGSTDTQYF.

The chain joins TRBV19 to TRBJ1-1; D is unresolved. The CDR3 spans 15 residues. Between the trimmed V and J ends, which lost 5 bases and 4 bases, there was a span of 17 bases. Germline V gene lookup returns CDR1 LNHDA and CDR2 SQIVND (reference sequence). CDR3 nucleotide sequence: TGTGCCAGTAGTCCGCGGGGTGGGGATCCCACTGAAGCTTTCTTT. Encoded protein: CASSPRGGDPTEAFF.

About this clonotype itself: Relative to the germline gene, one junction end is altered; a read error may explain this. This chain links TRBV5-1 with TRBJ2-6; D might be TRBD1 or TRBD2, each matching 5 bases. Germline V gene data show CDR1 as SGHRS and CDR2 as YFSETQ. CDR3 size: 18 residues. As DNA, the CDR3 is TGCGCCAGCAGCTTATACCAGAGGAGGTTAGGTGGGGCCAACGTCCCGACTTTC. This gives the protein CASSLYQRRLGGANVPTF.

This clonotype was counted a few times. The chain has TRBV20-1 and TRBJ2-3, with a tentative D call TRBD1 (6 bases). Trimming stripped 6 bases from V and 4 bases from J, with 20 bases between. The length of the CDR3 is 15 residues. Germline lookup yields CDR1 DFQATT and CDR2 SNEGSKA (reference sequence). CDR3 bases: TGCAGTGCGCCAGAGCTCCAGGGGCCGGCAGATACGCAGTATTTT. This sequence encodes CSAPELQGPADTQYF.

This clonotype has a handful of counts. The chain couples TRBV2 to TRBJ2-7; maybe TRBD1 (6 bases). This CDR3 spans 12 amino acids. Trimming left V 11 bases short and J 4 bases short, with 15 bases between. Germline CDR1 reads SNHLY; CDR2 reads FYNNEI. Here the CDR3 DNA reads TGTGCCTTCCATGGACAGTTTTACGAGCAGTACTTC. This gives the protein CAFHGQFYEQYF.

This clonotype was counted between two and nine times. This chain uses TRBV7-2 with TRBJ2-7, with TRBD2 matching 9 bases. The V segment lost 5 bases and the J segment 0 bases; nucleotides outside the gene matches: 5. Germline CDR1 is SGHTA and CDR2 is FQGNSA. CDR3 length: 15 residues. CDR3 in DNA: TGTGCCAGCAGCGCTGGACTAGCGAGCTCCTACGAGCAGTACTTC. Protein: CASSAGLASSYEQYF.

The sample holds a few counts of this clonotype. The chain employs TRBV20-1 and TRBJ2-1; D call uncertain. There are 14 residues in the CDR3. Trimming removed 1 base at V and 9 bases at J, with 16 bases between. CDR1 is DFQATT, CDR2 SNEGSKA, per germline (reference sequence). The CDR3 reads CSARVTFGPAEQFF. The CDR3 region has the DNA TGCAGTGCTAGAGTAACCTTTGGGCCGGCTGAGCAGTTCTTC.

This clonotype turned up a few times. J is TRBJ1-2 and V is TRBV29-1, with 9 bases identical to TRBD1. Germline CDR1 SQVTM, CDR2 ANQGSEA. V lost 0 bases to trimming and J lost 4 bases; unmatched junction nucleotides: 12. The CDR3 runs 17 residues. The CDR3 is CSVEEQDPGQGRYGYTF. For the CDR3, the DNA is TGCAGCGTTGAAGAACAAGACCCGGGACAGGGACGCTATGGCTACACCTTC.

The sample holds many counts of this clonotype. V gene TRBV27 combines with J gene TRBJ2-7, with a possible D match to TRBD2 (5 bases). The CDR3 has 13 residues. Germline assignment: CDR1 MNHEY and CDR2 SMNVEV (reference sequence). Trimming removed 5 bases from V and 5 bases from J, with 13 bases in between. In DNA, the CDR3 is TGTGCCAGCAGTCCGAGCGGACGCAACGAGCAGTACTTC. As protein: CASSPSGRNEQYF.

This clonotype was seen more than once but under ten times. The J gene is TRBJ1-2, the V gene TRBV5-1; tentatively, D is TRBD1 (5 bases). The length of the CDR3 is 14 residues. V lost 4 bases to trimming and J lost 3 bases, with 13 bases between them. CDR1 is SGHRS and CDR2 is YFSETQ in the germline V gene. The CDR3 spells CASSQMMGHYGYTF. CDR3 nucleotide sequence: TGCGCCAGCAGCCAGATGATGGGACACTATGGCTACACCTTC. The whole variable domain, remainder taken from reference TRBV5-1 and TRBJ1-2, is KAGVTQTPRYLIKTRGQQVTLSCSPISGHRSVSWYQQTPGQGLQFLFEYFSETQRNKGNFPGRFSGRQFSNSRSEMNVSTLELGDSALYLCASSQMMGHYGYTFGSGTRLTVV.

The chain couples TRBV20-1 to TRBJ2-3, with 8 positions matching TRBD1. V gave up 0 bases and J gave up 1 base; unmatched junction bases: 3. The V gene's germline CDR1 is DFQATT and CDR2 SNEGSKA (reference sequence). The CDR3 consists of 15 residues. CDR3 sequence: CSAREDREGTDTQYF. Here the CDR3 DNA reads TGCAGTGCTAGAGAGGACAGGGAGGGCACAGATACGCAGTATTTT.